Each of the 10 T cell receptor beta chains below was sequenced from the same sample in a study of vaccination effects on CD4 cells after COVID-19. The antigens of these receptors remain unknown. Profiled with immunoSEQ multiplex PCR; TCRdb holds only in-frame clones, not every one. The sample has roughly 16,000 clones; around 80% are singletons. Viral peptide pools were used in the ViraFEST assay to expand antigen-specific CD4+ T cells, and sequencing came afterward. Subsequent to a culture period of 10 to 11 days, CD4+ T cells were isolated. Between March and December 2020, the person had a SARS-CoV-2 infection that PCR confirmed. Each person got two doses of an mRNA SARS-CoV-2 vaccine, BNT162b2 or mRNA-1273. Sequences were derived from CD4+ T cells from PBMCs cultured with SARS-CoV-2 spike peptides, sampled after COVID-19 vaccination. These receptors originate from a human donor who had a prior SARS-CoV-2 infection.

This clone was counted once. CDR3 sequence (DNA): TGCAGCGTTGAAGCTGGGGCGGATGAAAAACTGTTTTTT. It translates to CSVEAGADEKLFF. The genes are TRBV29-1 and TRBJ1-4; D possibly corresponds to TRBD1 (5 bases). Germline V gene data show CDR1 as SQVTM and CDR2 as ANQGSEA. The V gene lost 1 base and the J gene lost 6 bases, with 9 bases spanning the gap. This CDR3 has 13 residues.

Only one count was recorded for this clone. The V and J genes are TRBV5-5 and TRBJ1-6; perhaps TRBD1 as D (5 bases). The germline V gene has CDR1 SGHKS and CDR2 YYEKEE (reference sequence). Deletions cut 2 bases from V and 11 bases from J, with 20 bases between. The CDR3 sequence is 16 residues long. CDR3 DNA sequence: TGTGCCAGCAGCTTAATTCCCTCAAAAGAGGGGCCACCCCTCCACTTT. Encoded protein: CASSLIPSKEGPPLHF.

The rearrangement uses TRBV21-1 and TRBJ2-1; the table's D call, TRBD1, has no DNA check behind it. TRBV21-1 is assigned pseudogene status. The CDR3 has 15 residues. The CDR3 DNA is TGTGCCAGCAGCAATTTGAGACAGGGGTACAATGAGCAGTTCTTC. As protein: CASSNLRQGYNEQFF.

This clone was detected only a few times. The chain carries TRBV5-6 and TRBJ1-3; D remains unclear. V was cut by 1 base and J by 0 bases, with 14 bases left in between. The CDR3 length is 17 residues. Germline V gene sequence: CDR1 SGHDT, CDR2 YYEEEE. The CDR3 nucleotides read TGTGCCAGCAGCTTGTACGAGGCCATTTACTCTGGAAACACCATATATTTT. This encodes CASSLYEAIYSGNTIYF.

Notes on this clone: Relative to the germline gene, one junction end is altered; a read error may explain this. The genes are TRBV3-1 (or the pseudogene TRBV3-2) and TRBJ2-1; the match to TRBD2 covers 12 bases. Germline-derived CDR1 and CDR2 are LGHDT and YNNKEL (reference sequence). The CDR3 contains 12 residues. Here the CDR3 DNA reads TGTGCCAGCAGCCAACGGACTAGCGGGAAAATCTTC. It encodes CASSQRTSGKIF.

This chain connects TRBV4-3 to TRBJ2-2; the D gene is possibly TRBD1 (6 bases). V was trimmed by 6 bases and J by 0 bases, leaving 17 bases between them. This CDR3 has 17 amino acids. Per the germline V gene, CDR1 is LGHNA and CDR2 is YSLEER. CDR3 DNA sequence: TGCGCCAGCAGTCCGAGGGGGTGGTACTCGAACACCGGGGAGCTGTTTTTT. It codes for CASSPRGWYSNTGELFF.

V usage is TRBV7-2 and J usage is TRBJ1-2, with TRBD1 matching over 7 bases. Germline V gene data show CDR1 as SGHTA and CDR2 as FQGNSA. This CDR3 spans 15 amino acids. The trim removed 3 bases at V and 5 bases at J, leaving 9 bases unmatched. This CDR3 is CASSFGRDSQYGYTF. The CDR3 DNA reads TGTGCCAGCAGCTTTGGCCGGGACAGCCAATATGGCTACACCTTC.

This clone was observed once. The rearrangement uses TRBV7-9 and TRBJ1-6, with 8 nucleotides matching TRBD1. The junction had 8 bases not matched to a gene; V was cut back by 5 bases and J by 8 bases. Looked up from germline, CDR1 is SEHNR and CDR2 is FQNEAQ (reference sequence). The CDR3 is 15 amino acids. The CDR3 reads CASSRGTGTHSPLHF. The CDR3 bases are TGTGCCAGCAGCCGAGGGACAGGTACTCATTCACCCCTCCACTTT.

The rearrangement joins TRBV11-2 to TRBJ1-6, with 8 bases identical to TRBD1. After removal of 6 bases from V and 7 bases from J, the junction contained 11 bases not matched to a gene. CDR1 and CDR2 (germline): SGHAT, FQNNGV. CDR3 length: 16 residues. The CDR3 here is CASRPQGAGGNSPLHF. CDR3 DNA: TGTGCCAGCAGACCTCAGGGGGCAGGGGGCAATTCACCCCTCCACTTT.

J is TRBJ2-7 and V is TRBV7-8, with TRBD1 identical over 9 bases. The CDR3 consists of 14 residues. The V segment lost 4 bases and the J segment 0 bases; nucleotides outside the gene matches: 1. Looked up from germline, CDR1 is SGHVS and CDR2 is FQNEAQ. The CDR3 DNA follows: TGTGCCAGCAGCTCGACAGGGGGCTCCTACGAGCAGTACTTC. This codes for CASSSTGGSYEQYF.